This TCR beta chain came from a study of cytomegalovirus exposure and HLA in healthy donors. About the study: HLA-typed donors were the source of about 81 million unique TCRs held in an early data release.

Study-wide points: One cluster of highly shared sequence variants probably arose as a sequencing artifact. Across donors, sequencing depth was assumed by presence/absence analyses to be roughly uniform.

The CDR3 is 17 residues long. Losses at the gene ends were 3 bases for V and 0 bases for J; bases not matched to a gene: 6. Germline lookup yields CDR1 MNHEY and CDR2 SMNVEV (reference sequence). Vbeta (60) and Jbeta (13) primers were used in the PCR. As handled by the study authors: Later work found around 80 million unique TCR beta chains, with roughly 11 million shared. TCRdb's table, derived via immunoSEQ multiplex PCR, lists solely in-frame clones and lacks some. V and J calls and clone size are those listed in that table; D and trimming were worked out from the DNA. In the table there are 150,000 or so clones, around 84% of which are singletons. About this clone itself: Its antigen remains unidentified.

The clonotype comes from a man aged 35 to 55 in good health and CMV-seropositive. The chain links TRBV27 to TRBJ2-3; 10 positions agree with TRBD1. Sample: PBMCs. The CDR3 DNA is TGTGCCAGCAGTTTTGGGACAGGGGCCCTAAGCACAGATACGCAGTATTTT. Translating gives CASSFGTGALSTDTQYF.